The clone carrying this T cell receptor beta chain occurred a few times. The antigen is unknown. This sample is drawn from a study of T cells in localized non-small cell lung cancer. Study results and caveats: Within adjacent lung there appeared a median 57 of the top 100 tumor clones. Peak T cell clonality was found in uninvolved adjacent lung, exceeding tumor.

Data came from immunoSEQ multiplex PCR; TCRdb stores just in-frame clones and leaves some out. This table holds roughly 2,500 clones, over 25% found once. This sequence was found in a man between 40 and 70 years old with stage I lung adenocarcinoma. Sequencing was performed on normal lung tissue next to the tumor, taken before any cancer treatment.

DNA for the CDR3: TGTGCCAGCAGCGTAGCGAGCGGCGGGGGGTGGACTGAAGCTTTCTTT. Translated, it gives CASSVASGGGWTEAFF. The J gene is TRBJ1-1, the V gene TRBV9; D may be TRBD1 (5 bases). Germline V gene data show CDR1 as SGDLS and CDR2 as YYNGEE. The length of the CDR3 is 16 residues. Trimming took 0 bases from V and 5 from J, leaving 17 bases between them. Filled out from reference TRBV9 and TRBJ1-1, the complete variable domain reads DSGVTQTPKHLITATGQRVTLRCSPRSGDLSVYWYQQSLDQGLQFLIQYYNGEERAKGNILERFSAQQFPDLHSELNLSSLELGDSALYFCASSVASGGGWTEAFFGQGTRLTVV.